This TCR beta chain was profiled in a study of T-cell reconstitution after alpha-beta-depleted transplantation in children. Researchers prepared the TCRbeta library using unique molecular identifiers, the study reports. Each CDR3 protein gets one entry after TCRdb re-called the PCR reads with MiXCR. The table shows about 460,000 distinct CDR3 sequences, with about 12% occurring only once. The CDR3 totals 15 residues. Per germline, CDR1 SGDLS and CDR2 YYNGEE. Trimming left V 4 bases short and J 5 bases short, with 17 bases between. The chain couples TRBV9 to TRBJ2-3; D gene uncertain. This clonotype was obtained from a human donor who donated a stem cell graft to a child with combined immunodeficiency. The sample here was PBMCs from the stem cell graft donor, taken from the stem cell graft. The DNA of the CDR3 is TGTGCCAGCAGCCCCGAGATTTCGAGTGGAGATACGCAGTATTTT. It codes for CASSPEISSGDTQYF.